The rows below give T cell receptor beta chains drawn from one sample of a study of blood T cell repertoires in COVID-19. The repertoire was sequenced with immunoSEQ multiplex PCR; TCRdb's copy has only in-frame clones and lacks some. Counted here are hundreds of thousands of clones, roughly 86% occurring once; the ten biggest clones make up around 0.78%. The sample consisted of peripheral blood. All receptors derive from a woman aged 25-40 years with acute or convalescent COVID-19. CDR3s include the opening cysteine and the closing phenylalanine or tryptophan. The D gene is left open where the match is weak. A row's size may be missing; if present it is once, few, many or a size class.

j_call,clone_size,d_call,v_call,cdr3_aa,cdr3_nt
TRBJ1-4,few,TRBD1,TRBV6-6,CASQGQGPEKLFF,TGTGCCAGCCAGGGACAGGGGCCTGAAAAACTGTTTTTT
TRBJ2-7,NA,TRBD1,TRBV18,CASSSGTETYEQYF,TGTGCCAGCTCATCCGGGACAGAAACCTACGAGCAGTACTTC
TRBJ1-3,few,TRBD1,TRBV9,CASSDQQGASGNTIYF,TGTGCCAGCAGCGATCAACAGGGGGCCTCTGGAAACACCATATATTTT
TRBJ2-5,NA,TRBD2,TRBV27,CASSLLDGGETQYF,TGTGCCAGCAGTTTATTGGACGGGGGGGAGACCCAGTACTTC
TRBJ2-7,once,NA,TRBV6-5,CASSYSSQTYEQYF,TGTGCCAGCAGTTACTCTTCACAGACCTACGAGCAGTACTTC
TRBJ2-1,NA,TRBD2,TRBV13,CASSLGRLAGNSYNEQFF,TGTGCCAGCAGCTTAGGCCGGCTAGCGGGTAACTCCTACAATGAGCAGTTCTTC
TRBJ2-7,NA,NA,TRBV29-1,CSVEIGQGGDEQYF,TGCAGCGTTGAAATCGGGCAGGGAGGAGACGAGCAGTACTTC
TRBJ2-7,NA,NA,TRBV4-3,CASSPGSDSYEQYF,TGCGCCAGCAGCCCCGGGTCGGACTCCTACGAGCAGTACTTC
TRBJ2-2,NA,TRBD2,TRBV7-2,CASSTRLAGDTGELFF,TGTGCCAGCAGCACCCGACTAGCGGGAGACACCGGGGAGCTGTTTTTT
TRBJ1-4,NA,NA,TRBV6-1,CASSETQGLEKLFF,TGTGCCAGCAGTGAAACACAGGGTCTTGAAAAACTGTTTTTT
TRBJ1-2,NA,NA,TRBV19,CASSPGLSNYGYTF,TGTGCCAGTAGCCCAGGCCTATCAAACTATGGCTACACCTTC
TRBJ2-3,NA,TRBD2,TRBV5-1,CASSLGGLAGGTDTQYF,TGCGCCAGCAGCTTGGGGGGACTAGCGGGAGGCACAGATACGCAGTATTTT
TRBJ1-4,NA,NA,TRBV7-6,CASSLPGATNEKLFF,TGTGCCAGCAGCTTACCCGGGGCAACTAATGAAAAACTGTTTTTT
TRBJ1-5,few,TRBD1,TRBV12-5,CASATQQGGKQPQHF,TGTGCTAGTGCCACCCAACAGGGGGGGAAACAGCCCCAGCATTTT
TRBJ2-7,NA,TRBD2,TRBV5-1,CASSLAGAVYEQYF,TGCGCCAGCAGCCTAGCGGGAGCGGTGTACGAGCAGTACTTC
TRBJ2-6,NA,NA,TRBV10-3,CAISEPLTGANVLTF,TGTGCCATCAGTGAGCCTCTAACTGGGGCCAACGTCCTGACTTTC
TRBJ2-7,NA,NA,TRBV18,CASSPRRTDEQYF,TGTGCCAGCTCCCCCCGCCGCACGGACGAGCAGTACTTC
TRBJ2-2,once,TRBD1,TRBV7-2,CASSSRTGRIAGELFF,TGTGCCAGCAGCTCACGGACAGGGCGTATAGCCGGGGAGCTGTTTTTT
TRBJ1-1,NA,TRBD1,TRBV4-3,CASSHGQGHTEAFF,TGCGCCAGCAGCCACGGACAGGGACACACTGAAGCTTTCTTT
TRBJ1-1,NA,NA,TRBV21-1,CASSKSGDESEAFF,TGTGCCAGCAGCAAGTCGGGGGATGAGTCTGAAGCTTTCTTT
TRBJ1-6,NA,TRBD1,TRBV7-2,CASSAPQGATYNSPLHF,TGTGCCAGCAGCGCCCCACAGGGGGCGACCTATAATTCACCCCTCCACTTT
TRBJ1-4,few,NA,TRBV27,CASSLRSRTRDEKLFF,TGTGCCAGCAGTTTGAGGTCCCGGACTAGAGATGAAAAACTGTTTTTT
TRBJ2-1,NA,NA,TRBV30,CARGGGGRDNEQFF,TGTGCCAGGGGTGGCGGGGGCCGGGACAATGAGCAGTTCTTC
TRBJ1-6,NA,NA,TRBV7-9,CASSETNRWHSPLHF,TGTGCCAGCAGCGAGACCAACAGGTGGCATTCACCCCTCCACTTT
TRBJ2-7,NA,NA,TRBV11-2,CASSLVGGAHYEQYF,TGTGCCAGCAGCTTAGTGGGGGGGGCCCACTACGAGCAGTACTTC
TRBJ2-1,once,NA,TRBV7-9,CASSLPQRDEQFF,TGTGCCAGCAGCCTCCCCCAGCGGGATGAGCAGTTCTTC
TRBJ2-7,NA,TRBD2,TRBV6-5,CASSYSLAGSSYEQYF,TGTGCCAGCAGTTACTCGTTAGCGGGAAGCTCCTACGAGCAGTACTTC
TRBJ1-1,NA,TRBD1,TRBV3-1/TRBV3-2,CASSLGQANTEAFF,TGTGCCAGCAGCCTGGGACAGGCCAACACTGAAGCTTTCTTT
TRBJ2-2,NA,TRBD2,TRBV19,CATSRGGARTGELFF,TGTGCCACCTCCCGGGGGGGGGCCCGCACCGGGGAGCTGTTTTTT
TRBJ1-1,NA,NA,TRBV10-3,CAISDYYRVNPEAFF,TGTGCCATCAGTGATTACTACAGGGTGAACCCTGAAGCTTTCTTT
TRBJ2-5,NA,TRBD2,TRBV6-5,CASSYTRTSWETQYF,TGTGCCAGCAGTTACACCCGGACTAGCTGGGAGACCCAGTACTTC
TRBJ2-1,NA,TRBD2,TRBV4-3,CASSQGTGGEQFF,TGCGCCAGCAGCCAAGGGACGGGAGGTGAGCAGTTCTTC
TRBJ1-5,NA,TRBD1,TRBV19,CASSQGQSNQPQHF,TGTGCCAGTAGCCAGGGACAGAGCAATCAGCCCCAGCATTTT
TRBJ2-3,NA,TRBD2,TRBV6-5,CASAGGSDTQYF,TGTGCCTCTGCGGGAGGTTCAGATACGCAGTATTTT
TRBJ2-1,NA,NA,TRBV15,CATSRPRDSRSYNEQFF,TGTGCCACCAGCAGACCCCGGGACTCACGTTCCTACAATGAGCAGTTCTTC
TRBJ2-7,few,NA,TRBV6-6,CASSYPGDSYEQYF,TGTGCCAGCAGTTACCCAGGGGACTCCTACGAGCAGTACTTC
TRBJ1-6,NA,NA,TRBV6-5,CATKRSAYNSPLHF,TGTGCCACTAAGAGGTCCGCCTATAATTCACCCCTCCACTTT
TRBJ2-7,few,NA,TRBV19,CASSVLGSAEQYF,TGTGCCAGTAGTGTACTAGGTTCGGCCGAGCAGTACTTC
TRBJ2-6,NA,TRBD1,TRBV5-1,CASSNRGRDGANVLTF,TGCGCCAGCAGCAACAGGGGGCGGGATGGGGCCAACGTCCTGACTTTC
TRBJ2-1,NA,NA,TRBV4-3,CASSQEGSGSYNEQFF,TGCGCCAGCAGCCAAGAGGGGAGTGGCTCCTACAATGAGCAGTTCTTC
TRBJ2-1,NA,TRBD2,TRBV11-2,CASLFSGSYNEQFF,TGTGCCAGCCTTTTTAGCGGGAGTTACAATGAGCAGTTCTTC
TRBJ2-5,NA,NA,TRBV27,CASRKGHEETQYF,TGTGCCAGCAGAAAGGGACACGAAGAGACCCAGTACTTC
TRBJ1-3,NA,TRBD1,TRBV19,CASSIPQGKRIYF,TGTGCCAGTAGTATCCCACAGGGGAAACGTATATATTTT
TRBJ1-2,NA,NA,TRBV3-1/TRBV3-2,CASSQKRQKLWGYTF,TGTGCCAGCAGCCAAAAGAGGCAGAAACTATGGGGCTACACCTTC
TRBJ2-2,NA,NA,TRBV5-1,CASSLVASRNTGELFF,TGCGCCAGCAGCTTGGTGGCTAGCAGGAACACCGGGGAGCTGTTTTTT
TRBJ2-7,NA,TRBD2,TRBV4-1,CASSHEIAGVYEQYF,TGCGCCAGCAGCCATGAAATAGCGGGAGTATACGAGCAGTACTTC
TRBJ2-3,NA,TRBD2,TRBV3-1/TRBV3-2,CASRRTSGRTDTQYF,TGTGCCAGCAGAAGGACTAGCGGGAGAACAGATACGCAGTATTTT
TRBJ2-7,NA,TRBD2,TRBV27,CASSFGGVGNEQYF,TGTGCCAGCAGTTTCGGGGGGGTAGGTAACGAGCAGTACTTC
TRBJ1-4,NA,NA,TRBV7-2,CASSRQDEKLFF,TGTGCCAGCAGTCGTCAGGATGAAAAACTGTTTTTT
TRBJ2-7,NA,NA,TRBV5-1,CASRPGHLLSSGEQYF,TGCGCCAGCAGACCGGGACACCTGTTAAGTTCGGGGGAGCAGTACTTC
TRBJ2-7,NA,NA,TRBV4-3,CASSQDRANPYEQYF,TGCGCCAGCAGCCAAGATCGCGCGAACCCCTACGAGCAGTACTTC
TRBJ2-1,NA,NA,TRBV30,CAWSVRARYDNEQFF,TGTGCCTGGAGTGTGAGAGCGCGTTACGACAATGAGCAGTTCTTC
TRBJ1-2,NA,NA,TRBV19,CASSNRMGQGRTDGYTF,TGTGCCAGTAGTAACCGAATGGGGCAGGGGAGAACGGATGGCTACACCTTC
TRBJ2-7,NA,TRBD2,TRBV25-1,CASSRGGSFYEQYF,TGTGCCAGCAGTCGGGGCGGGAGTTTCTACGAGCAGTACTTC